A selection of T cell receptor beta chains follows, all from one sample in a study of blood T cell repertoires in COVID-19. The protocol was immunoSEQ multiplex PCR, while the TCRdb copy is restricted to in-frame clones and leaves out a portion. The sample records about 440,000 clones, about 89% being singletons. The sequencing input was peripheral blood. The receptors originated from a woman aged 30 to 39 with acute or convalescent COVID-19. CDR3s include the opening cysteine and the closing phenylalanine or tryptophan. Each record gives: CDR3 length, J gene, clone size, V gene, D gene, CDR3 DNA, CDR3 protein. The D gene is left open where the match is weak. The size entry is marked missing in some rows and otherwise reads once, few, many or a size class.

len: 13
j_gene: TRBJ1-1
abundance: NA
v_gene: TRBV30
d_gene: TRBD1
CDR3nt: TGTGCCTGCACTACAGGGGGCTGGACTGAAGCTTTCTTT
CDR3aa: CACTTGGWTEAFF

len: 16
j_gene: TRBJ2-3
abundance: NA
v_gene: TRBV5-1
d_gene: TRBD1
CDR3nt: TGCGCCAGCAGCTGGGGGGACAGGGGAGACGCAGATACGCAGTATTTT
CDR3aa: CASSWGDRGDADTQYF

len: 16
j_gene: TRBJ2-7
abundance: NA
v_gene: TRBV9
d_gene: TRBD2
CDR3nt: TGTGCCAGCAGCGTATCCGCCGGGACTACTTCCTACGAGCAGTACTTC
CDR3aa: CASSVSAGTTSYEQYF

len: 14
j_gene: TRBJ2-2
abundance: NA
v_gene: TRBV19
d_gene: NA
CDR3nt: TGTGCCAGTAGCGAAACGGTGTGGACCGGGGAGCTGTTTTTT
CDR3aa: CASSETVWTGELFF

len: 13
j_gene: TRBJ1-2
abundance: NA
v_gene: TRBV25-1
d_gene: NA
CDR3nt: TGTGCCAGCAGTTGGACAGAGACTTATGGCTACACCTTC
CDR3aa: CASSWTETYGYTF

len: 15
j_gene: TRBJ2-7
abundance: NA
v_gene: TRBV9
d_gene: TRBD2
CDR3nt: TGTGCCAGCAGCGTAGGAGCGGGGCAAGCCTACGAGCAGTACTTC
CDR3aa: CASSVGAGQAYEQYF

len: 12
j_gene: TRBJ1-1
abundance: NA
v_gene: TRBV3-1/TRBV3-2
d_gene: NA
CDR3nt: TGTGCCAGCAGCGCTATAGAGACTGAAGCTTTCTTT
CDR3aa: CASSAIETEAFF

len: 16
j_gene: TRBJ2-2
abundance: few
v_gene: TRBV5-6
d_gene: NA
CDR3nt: TGTGCCAGCAGGGATGGACAGCATCTGAACACCGGGGAGCTGTTTTTT
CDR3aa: CASRDGQHLNTGELFF

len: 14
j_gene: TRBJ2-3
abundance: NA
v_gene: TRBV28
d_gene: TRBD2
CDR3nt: TGTGCCAGCAGTTTACCCGCGGGGGAGGATACGCAGTATTTT
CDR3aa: CASSLPAGEDTQYF

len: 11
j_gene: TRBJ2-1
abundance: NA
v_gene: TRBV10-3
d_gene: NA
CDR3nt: TGTGCCATCAGTGAGTTCGATGAGCAGTTCTTC
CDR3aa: CAISEFDEQFF

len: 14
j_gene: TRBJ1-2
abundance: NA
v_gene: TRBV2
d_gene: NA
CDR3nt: TGTGCCCTCCCGGAAACAGGGTTTAACTATGGCTACACCTTC
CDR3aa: CALPETGFNYGYTF

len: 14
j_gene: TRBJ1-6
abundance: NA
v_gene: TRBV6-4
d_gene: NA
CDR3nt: TGTGCCAGCAGCCCAGGGGTCTATAATTCACCCCTCCACTTT
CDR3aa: CASSPGVYNSPLHF

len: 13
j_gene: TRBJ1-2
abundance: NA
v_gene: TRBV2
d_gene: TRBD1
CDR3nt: TGTGCCAGCAGTGATTGGACAGGCTATGGCTACACCTTC
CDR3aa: CASSDWTGYGYTF

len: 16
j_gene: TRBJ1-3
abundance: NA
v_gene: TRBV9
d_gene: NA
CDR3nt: TGTGCCAGCAGCGTTAATCAGTGGGGAGCGGCAAACACCATATATTTT
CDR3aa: CASSVNQWGAANTIYF

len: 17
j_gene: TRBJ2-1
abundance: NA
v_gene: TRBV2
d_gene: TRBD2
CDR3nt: TGTGCCAGCGCAGCGACTATGACTAGCGGGGGGTTGGGTGAGCAGTTCTTC
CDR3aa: CASAATMTSGGLGEQFF

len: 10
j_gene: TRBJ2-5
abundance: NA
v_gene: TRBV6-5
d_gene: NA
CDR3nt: TGTGCCAGCCGCGGAGAGACCCAGTACTTC
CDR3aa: CASRGETQYF

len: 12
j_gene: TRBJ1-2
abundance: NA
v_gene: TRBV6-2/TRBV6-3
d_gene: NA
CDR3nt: TGTGCCAGCAGTTACCAGCGATATGGCTACACCTTC
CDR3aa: CASSYQRYGYTF

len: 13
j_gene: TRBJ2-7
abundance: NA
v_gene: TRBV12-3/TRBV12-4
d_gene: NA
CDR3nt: TGTGCCAGCAGTCAGGACTCCACCTACGAGCAGTACTTC
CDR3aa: CASSQDSTYEQYF

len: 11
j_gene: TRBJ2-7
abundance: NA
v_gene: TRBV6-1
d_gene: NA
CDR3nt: TGTGCCAGCAGTGACGGTTACGAGCAGTACTTC
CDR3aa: CASSDGYEQYF

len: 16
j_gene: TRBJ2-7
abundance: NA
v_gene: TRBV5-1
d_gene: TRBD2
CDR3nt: TGCGCCAGCAGCCCCACGCTCGGACTAGCGGGGGACGAGCAGTACTTC
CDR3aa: CASSPTLGLAGDEQYF

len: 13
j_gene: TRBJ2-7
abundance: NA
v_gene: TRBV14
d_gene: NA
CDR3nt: TGTGCCAGCAGCCAAGACGGAGTTTACGAGCAGTACTTC
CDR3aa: CASSQDGVYEQYF

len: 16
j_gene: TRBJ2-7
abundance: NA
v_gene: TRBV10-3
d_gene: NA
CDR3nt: TGTGCCATCCAAGTGACCCGGGGTCGGAGCTCCTACGAGCAGTACTTC
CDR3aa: CAIQVTRGRSSYEQYF